A single T cell receptor (beta chain) is shown here with its context. Its antigen is unknown. Those who donated, Caucasian adults without exception, all lived in Nashville, Tennessee. This sample stems from a study of shared clonotypes between healthy human individuals. General study points: It was observed that roughly 5.5% of naive CD4 clonotypes were shared across a handful of donors. Only blood was sampled, and tissue TCR repertoires likely differ from blood ones.

In germline, CDR1 is LNHDA, CDR2 SQIVND (reference sequence). This CDR3 spans 14 amino acids. The V gene lost 6 bases and the J gene lost 7 bases, with 18 bases spanning the gap. Investigators spread the genomic DNA of each subset evenly over several immunoSEQ plates. Repertoires were generated with immunoSEQ multiplex PCR, while TCRdb's copy carries only in-frame clones and drops some. The sample consists of 2 million to 2.5 million clones, 80% to 95% of them appearing once. The gene calls are TRBV19 and TRBJ1-1; D gene ambiguous. This receptor was obtained from a young man in good health. Some clones in this sample may be carry-over from other donors' samples. Sample: naive CD4+ T cells from PBMCs. Documented subset: CD45RA+ positively selected. CDR3 bases: TGTGCCAGTAGCCACCAGGACCTTGGGCTTGAAGCTTTCTTT. Protein: CASSHQDLGLEAFF.